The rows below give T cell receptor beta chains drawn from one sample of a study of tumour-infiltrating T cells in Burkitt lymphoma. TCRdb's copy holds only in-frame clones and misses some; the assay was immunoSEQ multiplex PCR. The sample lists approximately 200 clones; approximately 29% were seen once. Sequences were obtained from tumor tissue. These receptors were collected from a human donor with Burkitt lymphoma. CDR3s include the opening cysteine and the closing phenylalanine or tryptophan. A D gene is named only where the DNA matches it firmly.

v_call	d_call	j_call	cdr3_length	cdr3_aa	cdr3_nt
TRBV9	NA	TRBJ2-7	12	CASSRDSYEQYF	TGTGCCAGCAGCCGCGACAGCTACGAGCAGTACTTC
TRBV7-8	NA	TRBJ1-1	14	CASSLGTANTEAFF	TGTGCCAGCAGCTTAGGTACTGCTAACACTGAAGCTTTCTTT
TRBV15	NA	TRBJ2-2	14	CATSRDGVPGELFF	TGTGCCACCAGCAGAGATGGGGTCCCCGGGGAGCTGTTTTTT
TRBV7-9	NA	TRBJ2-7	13	CASSLAAGNEQYF	TGTGCCAGCAGCCTAGCTGCGGGAAACGAGCAGTACTTC
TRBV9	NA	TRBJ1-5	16	CATLIEQTYSNQPQHF	TGTGCCACCCTCATCGAACAGACCTATAGCAATCAGCCCCAGCATTTT
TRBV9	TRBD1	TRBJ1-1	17	CASSVGGQVSPNTEAFF	TGTGCCAGCAGCGTAGGAGGACAGGTTTCTCCGAACACTGAAGCTTTCTTT
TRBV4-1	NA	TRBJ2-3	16	CASSQDRFQGGDTQYF	TGCGCCAGCAGCCAAGACAGGTTCCAAGGGGGGGATACGCAGTATTTT